Each of the 23 T cell receptor beta chains below was sequenced from the same sample in a study of cytomegalovirus exposure and HLA in healthy donors. The PCR ran on 60 Vbeta and 13 Jbeta primers. Measured with immunoSEQ multiplex PCR; TCRdb has only the in-frame clones, and not every one. The sample shows about 130,000 clones, around 70% of them seen only once. The sequencing sample was made of PBMCs. All receptors derive from a human donor in good health.

The chain employs TRBV2 and TRBJ1-2; 12 bases match TRBD1. Unmatched junction bases numbered 11, after V lost 7 bases and J lost 14 bases. Per germline, CDR1 SNHLY and CDR2 FYNNEI. The CDR3 consists of 13 residues. CDR3 region: CASNGGQGASRTF. As DNA, the CDR3 is TGTGCCAGCAATGGGGGACAGGGGGCCTCCCGAACCTTC.

This chain links TRBV30 with TRBJ2-4, with 8 bases lining up with TRBD1. Germline V CDR1 and CDR2: GTSNPN, SVGIG (reference sequence). V gave up 2 bases and J gave up 3 bases; unmatched junction bases: 6. This CDR3 is built from 15 residues. This CDR3 reads CAWSTLTGGKNIQYF. Here the CDR3 DNA reads TGTGCCTGGAGTACCCTTACAGGGGGCAAAAACATTCAGTACTTC.

The chain employs TRBV9 and TRBJ1-2, with D possibly matching TRBD1 (5 bases). The CDR3 runs 16 residues. The V gene lost 3 bases and the J gene lost 4 bases, with 19 bases spanning the gap. Germline values: CDR1 SGDLS, CDR2 YYNGEE. CDR3: CASSGGGRGNSYGYTF. The DNA of the CDR3 is TGTGCCAGCAGCGGAGGTGGACGGGGGAATAGCTATGGCTACACCTTC.

The chain combines TRBV7-2 with TRBJ1-2, with TRBD1 matching over 8 bases. The CDR3 is made up of 17 amino acids. Germline-derived CDR1 and CDR2 are SGHTA and FQGNSA. The V segment lost 1 base and the J segment 5 bases; nucleotides outside the gene matches: 12. In DNA form, the CDR3 reads TGTGCCAGCAGCTTAGGATGGGCAGGGGGCTTGGGATATGGCTACACCTTC. Its translation: CASSLGWAGGLGYGYTF.

V usage is TRBV7-2 and J usage is TRBJ1-1; possibly TRBD1 for D (6 bases). The CDR3 is 13 residues long. Per germline, CDR1 SGHTA and CDR2 FQGNSA. Trimming left V 5 bases short and J 6 bases short, with 13 bases between. For the CDR3, the DNA is TGTGCCAGCAGCGAGGCAGGGGTTTCTGAAGCTTTCTTT. Amino acid sequence: CASSEAGVSEAFF.

The V and J genes are TRBV30 and TRBJ2-7, with TRBD1 matching over 7 bases. The CDR3 covers 12 residues. After removal of 4 bases from V and 2 bases from J, the junction contained 2 bases not matched to a gene. Germline values: CDR1 GTSNPN, CDR2 SVGIG (reference sequence). In nucleotides, the CDR3 is TGTGCCTGGACCGGGACAGCCTACGAGCAGTACTTC. Amino acids: CAWTGTAYEQYF. The full variable domain, with the rest looked up from reference TRBV30 and TRBJ2-7, is SQTIHQWPATLVQPVGSPLSLECTVEGTSNPNLYWYRQAAGRGLQLLFYSVGIGQISSEVPQNLSASRPQDRQFILSSKKLLLSDSGFYLCAWTGTAYEQYFGPGTRLTVT.

CDR3 bases: TGCAGCGTGGGCCTCGGGACAGCAATAATAGATACGCAGTATTTT. Translating it yields CSVGLGTAIIDTQYF. The V and J genes are TRBV29-1 and TRBJ2-3, with 7 bases identical to TRBD1. After removal of 6 bases from V and 5 bases from J, the junction contained 14 bases not matched to a gene. CDR3 size: 15 residues. The germline V gene has CDR1 SQVTM and CDR2 ANQGSEA.

CDR3 residues: CASSYSGLQPQHF. The CDR3 region has the DNA TGTGCCAGCAGTTACTCCGGTCTCCAGCCCCAGCATTTT. The chain combines TRBV6-5 with TRBJ1-5; D unclear. CDR1 is MNHEY and CDR2 is SVGAGI in the germline V gene. Trimming cost V 0 bases and J 7 bases, with 7 bases left between them. The CDR3 runs 13 residues.

The chain recombines TRBV7-9 with TRBJ2-1; 10 bases line up with TRBD2. The junction had 8 bases not matched to a gene; V was cut back by 4 bases and J by 5 bases. Germline assignment: CDR1 SEHNR and CDR2 FQNEAQ (reference sequence). The CDR3 sequence is 16 residues long. CDR3 nucleotide sequence: TGTGCCAGCAGCTCCCCTACTAGCGGGAACCACAATGAGCAGTTCTTC. Protein product: CASSSPTSGNHNEQFF.

The chain has TRBV29-1 and TRBJ1-3; no firm D call. Germline CDR1 and CDR2: SQVTM and ANQGSEA. This CDR3 is 11 amino acids long. V shed 1 base and J shed 8 bases, with 6 bases lying between them. Here the CDR3 reads CSVEVRDTIYF. The CDR3 DNA reads TGCAGCGTTGAAGTTCGGGACACCATATATTTT.

V and J are TRBV5-6 and TRBJ1-2; weak D call: TRBD1 (5 bases). The length of the CDR3 is 14 residues. Per germline, CDR1 SGHDT and CDR2 YYEEEE. V shed 1 base and J shed 2 bases, with 9 bases lying between them. The CDR3 loop reads CASSLLDRNYGYTF. CDR3 DNA sequence: TGTGCCAGCAGCTTGCTCGACAGAAACTATGGCTACACCTTC.

J is TRBJ2-3 and V is TRBV4-3, with TRBD1 identical over 9 bases. CDR1 and CDR2 from the germline V gene are LGHNA and YSLEER. J lost 6 bases, V lost 2 bases, and 15 bases had no gene match. CDR3 length equals 18 residues. CDR3: CASSQSNVGTGHRDTQYF. For the CDR3, the DNA is TGCGCCAGCAGCCAAAGTAACGTCGGGACAGGGCATCGGGATACGCAGTATTTT.

The chain recombines TRBV5-1 with TRBJ2-7; 10 bases are shared with TRBD2. Germline V gene lookup returns CDR1 SGHRS and CDR2 YFSETQ. This CDR3 has 14 residues. V dropped 7 bases and J dropped 9; count of bases not matched to a gene: 13. The CDR3 coding sequence is TGCGCCAGCGGCCTAGCGGGAGAGGGGGCACCGCAGTACTTC. It codes for CASGLAGEGAPQYF. Filled out from reference TRBV5-1 and TRBJ2-7, the complete variable domain reads KAGVTQTPRYLIKTRGQQVTLSCSPISGHRSVSWYQQTPGQGLQFLFEYFSETQRNKGNFPGRFSGRQFSNSRSEMNVSTLELGDSALYLCASGLAGEGAPQYFGPGTRLTVT.

J is TRBJ2-3 and V is TRBV27; 8 bases align to TRBD1. The CDR3 loop spans 17 amino acids. The junction had 14 bases not matched to a gene; V was cut back by 6 bases and J by 3 bases. Germline CDR1 reads MNHEY; CDR2 reads SMNVEV (reference sequence). CDR3 in DNA: TGTGCCAGCAGCTCCCCGGGACAGGTCAGGATTACAGATACGCAGTATTTT. Protein: CASSSPGQVRITDTQYF.

The chain joins TRBV5-6 to TRBJ2-3; 8 positions match TRBD2. The CDR3 runs 16 residues. The V gene end was trimmed by 0 bases and the J gene end by 4 bases; junction bases not matched to a gene: 7. The germline V gene encodes CDR1 SGHDT and CDR2 YYEEEE. In nucleotides, the CDR3 is TGTGCCAGCAGCTTGGCCCCGGGGGGGCCCTCAGATACGCAGTATTTT. This codes for CASSLAPGGPSDTQYF.

This chain connects TRBV5-1 to TRBJ2-3, with 10 bases lining up with TRBD2. Unmatched junction bases numbered 9, after V lost 3 bases and J lost 2 bases. Germline CDR1 and CDR2: SGHRS and YFSETQ. CDR3 length: 17 residues. CDR3 coding DNA: TGCGCCAGCAGCTCCCTACTAGCGGGGATAATCACAGATACGCAGTATTTT. Translation gives CASSSLLAGIITDTQYF.

This clone was seen only a few times. The J gene is TRBJ2-2, the V gene TRBV11-3; D might be TRBD1 (6 bases). This CDR3 is 15 amino acids long. V lost 1 base and J lost 3, with 9 bases in between. Germline V CDR1 and CDR2: SGHNT, YENEEA. The CDR3 nucleotides read TGTGCCAGCAGCTTAGTGGGGGCCGACACCGGGGAGCTGTTTTTT. Amino acid sequence: CASSLVGADTGELFF.

The V gene is TRBV29-1, the J gene TRBJ2-1; possibly TRBD2 for D (5 bases). Deletions cut 7 bases from V and 6 bases from J, with 13 bases between. CDR3 length equals 12 residues. The germline V gene encodes CDR1 SQVTM and CDR2 ANQGSEA. The CDR3 loop is CSGAGMRNEQFF. The CDR3 nucleotides read TGCAGCGGCGCCGGGATGCGCAATGAGCAGTTCTTC.

The genes are TRBV25-1 and TRBJ2-1; 11 bases are a match to TRBD1. The germline V gene encodes CDR1 MGHDK and CDR2 SYGVNS. The V segment lost 3 bases and the J segment 3 bases; nucleotides outside the gene matches: 4. The CDR3 is 16 amino acids. In DNA, the CDR3 is TGTGCCAGCAGTGAGTTGGGACAGGGGGTCTACAATGAGCAGTTCTTC. Its translation is CASSELGQGVYNEQFF.

The CDR3 sequence is CASSPGGNEQFF. The CDR3 nucleotides are TGCGCCAGCAGCCCCGGGGGGAATGAGCAGTTCTTC. The V call is TRBV5-1, the J call TRBJ2-1; 7 bases fit TRBD2. V shed 4 bases, J shed 7 bases, and the junction held 2 bases outside the gene matches. Germline V gene lookup returns CDR1 SGHRS and CDR2 YFSETQ. The CDR3 length is 12 residues.

Here the CDR3 reads CASSLDTGAASGNTIYF. In DNA, the CDR3 is TGCGCCAGCAGCTTGGATACAGGGGCGGCCTCTGGAAACACCATATATTTT. V and J are TRBV5-1 and TRBJ1-3; 7 positions match TRBD1. Trimming cost V 0 bases and J 0 bases; bases outside gene matches: 6. The CDR3 has 17 amino acids. Germline-derived CDR1 and CDR2 are SGHRS and YFSETQ.

In regard to this clone: An end of the junction differs from the germline gene, which may be a read error. The chain uses TRBV2 and TRBJ1-1, with 9 bases lining up with TRBD1. The CDR3 runs 15 residues. In germline, CDR1 is SNHLY, CDR2 FYNNEI. The CDR3: CASHTGQGLKTEAFF. The CDR3 DNA is TGTGCCAGCCACACCGGACAGGGGTTGAAAACTGAAGCTTTCTTT.

The rearrangement uses TRBV29-1 and TRBJ2-3; D uncertain. Deletions cut 3 bases from V and 0 bases from J, with 7 bases between. The CDR3 is 13 residues long. Looked up from germline, CDR1 is SQVTM and CDR2 is ANQGSEA. The CDR3: CSVDPPSTDTQYF. The CDR3 DNA is TGCAGCGTTGATCCCCCTAGCACAGATACGCAGTATTTT.